What follows are 19 T cell receptor beta chains derived from one specimen sequenced in a study of early T cells in non-severe SARS-CoV-2 infection. A single record per CDR3 protein comes from TCRdb applying MiXCR to the 5' RACE reads. In the table there are about 30,000 distinct CDR3 sequences, under 5.5% of which are singletons. The sample in question was whole blood, obtained at baseline. The receptors were gathered from an adult who was a healthcare worker with PCR-confirmed SARS-CoV-2 infection or an uninfected control (not recorded which).

This clonotype showed up many times. Relative to the germline gene, one junction end is altered; a read error may explain this. This sequence joins TRBV12-3 or TRBV12-4 and TRBJ2-5; perhaps TRBD2 as D (5 bases). The CDR3 has 14 amino acids. This CDR3 is CASSLISGQENQYF. CDR3 bases: TGTGCCAGCAGTTTAATAAGCGGCCAAGAGAACCAGTACTTC.

The genes are TRBV7-9 and TRBJ2-3; tentative D call: TRBD2 (7 bases). Germline CDR1 reads SEHNR; CDR2 reads FQNEAQ (reference sequence). The CDR3 has 15 amino acids. V lost 3 bases and J lost 4, with 14 bases in between. DNA for the CDR3: TGTGCCAGCAGCTTTCTCCGGGGGGCGGCAGATACGCAGTATTTT. Translation gives CASSFLRGAADTQYF.

There are many counts of this clonotype. The rearrangement uses TRBV11-2 and TRBJ2-2; no clear D gene. The germline V gene has CDR1 SGHAT and CDR2 FQNNGV. This CDR3 contains 14 residues. V lost 1 base, J lost 1 base, and 4 bases lay in between. For the CDR3, the DNA is TGTGCCAGCAGCTTAGGGCGGAACACCGGGGAGCTGTTTTTT. It translates to CASSLGRNTGELFF.

This clonotype has just a few counts. This chain joins TRBV27 and TRBJ2-3; 7 bases are shared with TRBD1. In germline, CDR1 is MNHEY, CDR2 SMNVEV (reference sequence). The CDR3 is 14 amino acids. The J segment lost 4 bases and the V segment lost 3 bases, leaving 4 bases of the junction unmatched. CDR3: CASSFGTASDTQYF. CDR3 sequence (DNA): TGTGCCAGCAGTTTCGGGACAGCCTCAGATACGCAGTATTTT.

This clonotype was observed many times. The chain couples TRBV7-9 to TRBJ2-5; no definite D call. The germline gives CDR1 SEHNR, CDR2 FQNEAQ (reference sequence). This CDR3 region has 11 residues. The germline V and J ends were trimmed by 2 bases and 5 bases, with 3 bases remaining between them. As DNA, the CDR3 is TGTGCCAGCAGCTTATTTGAGACCCAGTACTTC. Protein: CASSLFETQYF.

This clonotype was found a few times. The rearrangement joins TRBV7-7 to TRBJ2-5; D remains unclear. The CDR3 runs 13 residues. V lost 1 base, J lost 2 bases, and 5 bases lay in between. Germline V lookup: CDR1 SSHAT, CDR2 FNYEAQ (reference sequence). The CDR3 loop is CASSLELQETQYF. CDR3 in DNA: TGTGCCAGCAGCTTAGAGTTACAAGAGACCCAGTACTTC.

This clonotype was seen at least ten times. This chain joins TRBV20-1 and TRBJ2-1; unclear D gene. V was pared by 1 base and J by 5 bases, with 6 bases between. The CDR3 runs to 12 residues. The V gene's germline CDR1 is DFQATT and CDR2 SNEGSKA (reference sequence). CDR3 sequence reads: CSARATNNEQFF. For the CDR3, the DNA is TGCAGTGCTAGAGCGACGAACAATGAGCAGTTCTTC.

About this clonotype: The CDR3 does not close with the conserved phenylalanine or tryptophan, likely indicating a read error. This sequence joins TRBV27 and TRBJ2-7, with 7 bases matching TRBD2. This CDR3 spans 14 amino acids. From germline, CDR1 is MNHEY and CDR2 SMNVEV (reference sequence). The J segment lost 3 bases and the V segment lost 4 bases, leaving 6 bases of the junction unmatched. CDR3 loop: CASSSPGLLYEQYS. The CDR3 DNA reads TGTGCCAGCAGTTCACCGGGACTACTCTACGAGCAGTACTCC.

This clonotype was seen many times. The chain is built from TRBV5-5 and TRBJ2-2; 9 nucleotides match TRBD1. The CDR3 contains 15 residues. Germline CDR1 SGHKS, CDR2 YYEKEE (reference sequence). V gave up 6 bases and J gave up 3 bases; unmatched junction bases: 6. Here the CDR3 reads CASTRTGEDTGELFF. The CDR3, as DNA: TGTGCCAGCACCCGGACAGGGGAGGACACCGGGGAGCTGTTTTTT.

In its sample, this clonotype was seen a few times. The chain couples TRBV27 to TRBJ2-1; the D gene is possibly TRBD1 (6 bases). Germline V lookup: CDR1 MNHEY, CDR2 SMNVEV (reference sequence). Trimming removed 7 bases from V and 8 bases from J, with 21 bases in between. This CDR3 has 15 amino acids. The CDR3 region is CASTQLGARTDEQFF. The CDR3 nucleotides read TGTGCCAGCACCCAATTGGGGGCCCGCACCGATGAGCAGTTCTTC.

This clonotype was detected ten times or more. The genes are TRBV9 and TRBJ2-1; either TRBD1 or TRBD2 may fit D (5 bases each). Germline V gives CDR1 SGDLS, CDR2 YYNGEE. The CDR3 contains 16 residues. V was trimmed by 3 bases and J by 6 bases, leaving 19 bases between them. CDR3 in amino acids: CASSGHRFRGTNEQFF. The CDR3 DNA reads as TGTGCCAGCAGCGGTCACAGGTTCCGAGGGACCAATGAGCAGTTCTTC.

This clonotype appeared many times. V is TRBV29-1 and J is TRBJ2-1; 11 nucleotides match TRBD2. The CDR3 has 14 amino acids. After removal of 7 bases from V and 4 bases from J, the junction contained 6 bases not matched to a gene. In germline, CDR1 is SQVTM, CDR2 ANQGSEA. CDR3 nucleotides: TGCAGCGGAGGGACTAGCGGATTTTACAATGAGCAGTTCTTC. It codes for CSGGTSGFYNEQFF.

This clonotype was seen ten or more times. The chain carries TRBV12-3 or TRBV12-4 and TRBJ2-7; TRBD1 or TRBD2 may be the D gene (8 bases each). This CDR3 has 14 residues. Trimming took off 6 bases at V and 5 bases at J, with 17 bases between the two ends. The DNA for the CDR3 is TGTGCCAGCAGGTACAGGGGGGGACTAGACGAGCAGTACTTC. It codes for CASRYRGGLDEQYF.

This clonotype showed up many times. The V call is TRBV5-4, the J call TRBJ2-5, with D perhaps TRBD2 (5 bases). Germline lookup yields CDR1 SGHNT and CDR2 YYREEE (reference sequence). This CDR3 comprises 16 residues. Trimming left V 0 bases short and J 1 base short, with 13 bases between. CDR3 amino acids: CASSLATGFGQETQYF. CDR3 nucleotide sequence: TGTGCCAGCAGCTTGGCCACGGGGTTTGGCCAAGAGACCCAGTACTTC.

This clonotype was counted at least ten times. The CDR3 bases are TGTGCCAGCAGTTGGGTGCTTGGCGCATCCAAACCCCTCCACTTT. Protein: CASSWVLGASKPLHF. The chain couples TRBV12-3 or TRBV12-4 to TRBJ1-6; D unclear. V lost 4 bases and J 12 bases, leaving 19 bases between the germline ends. This CDR3 comprises 15 residues.

This clonotype has a count of ten or more. The J gene is TRBJ2-7, the V gene TRBV12-3 or TRBV12-4; TRBD2 aligns across 10 bases. This CDR3 region has 17 residues. Trimming cost V 3 bases and J 4 bases; bases outside gene matches: 12. CDR3 in amino acids: CASSFYLSGRALYEQYF. The CDR3 DNA reads as TGTGCCAGCAGTTTTTACCTCAGCGGGAGGGCCCTGTACGAGCAGTACTTC.

In its sample, this clonotype was seen a few times. The chain uses TRBV11-3 and TRBJ2-5; possible D gene TRBD2, 5 bases. Germline-derived CDR1 and CDR2 are SGHNT and YENEEA. V lost 5 bases to trimming and J lost 2 bases, with 15 bases between them. This CDR3 has 15 amino acids. CDR3 coding DNA: TGTGCCAGCAGCATTGATCTACTAGGGCAAGAGACCCAGTACTTC. As protein: CASSIDLLGQETQYF.

The table lists this clonotype with many counts. CDR3 DNA: TGTGCCAGCAGAAAGGACAGGGGGAATTCACCCCTCCACTTT. This gives the protein CASRKDRGNSPLHF. This rearrangement joins TRBV12-3 or TRBV12-4 to TRBJ1-6; TRBD1 aligns across 10 bases. The CDR3 is made up of 14 amino acids. J lost 7 bases, V lost 6 bases, and 3 bases had no gene match.

This clonotype was seen at least ten times. The V and J genes are TRBV29-1 and TRBJ2-3, with D unresolved. Germline V gives CDR1 SQVTM, CDR2 ANQGSEA. Trimming removed 7 bases from V and 1 base from J, with 18 bases in between. CDR3 length equals 15 residues. CDR3 in amino acids: CSAAPPARGTDTQYF. The CDR3 DNA follows: TGCAGCGCCGCCCCCCCGGCCCGGGGCACAGATACGCAGTATTTT.